This T cell receptor beta chain was identified during a study of PD-L1 blockade in urothelial cancer. Study background: It was at 3 weeks (second dose) and 6 weeks after treatment start that blood was analyzed. Researchers found blood samples held a median of about 130,000 T cells.

The time point here: peripheral blood 6 weeks after treatment start. Sequencing used immunoSEQ multiplex PCR; TCRdb keeps in-frame clones, though not all of them. The table includes 120,000 or so clones, 86% detected once. The CDR3 has 12 amino acids. Looked up from germline, CDR1 is SGHRS and CDR2 is YFSETQ. The V end lost 0 bases, the J end lost 7 bases, and 8 bases lay between the germline ends. Specimen: PBMCs, collected around atezolizumab (anti-PD-L1) treatment. The origin of this receptor is a man aged 45-65 years with urothelial cancer. The chain employs TRBV5-1 and TRBJ2-7; no reliable D call. CDR3 coding DNA: TGCGCCAGCAGCTTGGTAGCCTGGGAGCAGTACTTC. This sequence encodes CASSLVAWEQYF.